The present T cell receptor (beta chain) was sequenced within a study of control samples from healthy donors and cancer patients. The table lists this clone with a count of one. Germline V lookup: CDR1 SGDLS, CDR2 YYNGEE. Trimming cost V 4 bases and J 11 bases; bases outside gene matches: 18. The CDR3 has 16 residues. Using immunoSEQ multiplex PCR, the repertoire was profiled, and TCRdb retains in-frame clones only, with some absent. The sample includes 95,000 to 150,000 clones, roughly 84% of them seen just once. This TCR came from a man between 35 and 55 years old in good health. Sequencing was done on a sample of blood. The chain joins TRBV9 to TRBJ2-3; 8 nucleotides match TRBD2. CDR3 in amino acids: CASSPRGSGDPGGQYF. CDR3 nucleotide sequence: TGTGCCAGCAGCCCTCGGGGTAGCGGGGATCCGGGTGGGCAGTATTTT.